These T cell receptor beta chains were read from a single sample in a study of cytomegalovirus exposure and HLA in healthy donors. Repertoires were generated with immunoSEQ multiplex PCR, while TCRdb's copy carries only in-frame clones and drops some. The sample shows 190,000 or so clones, 80% of them seen only once. The specimen was PBMCs. The receptors stem from a boy between 5 and 17 years old in good health and CMV-seronegative. Each CDR3 is given with its conserved first and last residue. The D gene is left open where the match is weak. The size of a clone is reported for some rows only, either as once, few or many, or as a class for expanded clones.

NA | NA | TRBV7-2 | CASSLAGSAGNTIYF
NA | NA | TRBV28 | CASITGLRAQPQHF
NA | TRBD2 | TRBV7-2 | CASSLGLAGGYEQFF
NA | NA | TRBV4-1 | CASSPQGSNYGYTF
few | TRBD2 | TRBV6-4 | CASSERGGTGELFF
once | NA | TRBV21-1 | CANPTEDITGELFF
few | NA | TRBV7-6 | CASSLGHSRRYEQYF
NA | NA | TRBV5-1 | CASSLAPDSNTGELFF
NA | TRBD1 | TRBV7-9 | CASSSGTELYYEQYF
NA | TRBD2 | TRBV7-2 | CASSLALGEGIYEQYF
NA | NA | TRBV9 | CASSVSGGTSYGYTF
NA | NA | TRBV29-1 | CSVERRMNTEAFF
NA | TRBD2 | TRBV11-3 | CASSRPGTRREQFF
once | NA | TRBV4-1 | CASSQEPGGPVSGNTIYF
NA | TRBD1 | TRBV29-1 | CSVARDRGQETQYF
NA | NA | TRBV5-1 | CASLPGPGHNSPLHF
NA | NA | TRBV7-6 | CASSLGPGLRSEAFF
NA | NA | TRBV2 | CASSPSSAYGYTF
NA | TRBD1 | TRBV5-6 | CASSLSTGRPLSGNTIYF
NA | NA | TRBV14 | CASSQDDGHHYEQYF
NA | TRBD2 | TRBV7-8 | CASRAGGQVDYNEQFF
NA | TRBD2 | TRBV28 | CASSFWTSGAAGTDTQYF
NA | NA | TRBV6-4 | CASSENSMNTEAFF
NA | NA | TRBV7-2 | CASSFGGGSYNEQFF
NA | TRBD1 | TRBV11-2 | CASSFSGTGEAFF
NA | NA | TRBV5-5 | CASSLTGLYGYEQYF
NA | NA | TRBV6-1 | CASSPTGTNTGELFF
NA | TRBD1 | TRBV4-3 | CASSQIQGSTYEQYF
NA | NA | TRBV5-6 | CASSLYTGELFF
NA | NA | TRBV11-2 | CASSRSGSTQYF
NA | NA | TRBV5-1 | CASSWLRDSPYEQYF
NA | NA | TRBV14 | CASSQEAWSTEAFF
NA | NA | TRBV27 | CASSFGTSYEQYF
NA | NA | TRBV9 | CASSVRGYGYTF
NA | TRBD1 | TRBV5-1 | CASSIGQGTEAFF
NA | NA | TRBV7-6 | CASSLRGEGKNIQYF
NA | TRBD2 | TRBV13 | CASSEGLAGVISSYNEQFF
NA | TRBD2 | TRBV5-1 | CASSTNLAGVRRNEQFF
NA | TRBD1 | TRBV9 | CASSVGQGFILTF
NA | NA | TRBV27 | CASSLDKRGLYGYTF
NA | NA | TRBV5-1 | CASNRDTGTEAFF